This TCR beta chain emerged from a study of T cell responses to AZD1222 COVID-19 vaccine. Trimming cost V 6 bases and J 9 bases; bases outside gene matches: 8. The CDR3 is made up of 15 amino acids. Germline-derived CDR1 and CDR2 are LNHDA and SQIVND (reference sequence). The repertoire was sequenced with immunoSEQ multiplex PCR; TCRdb's copy has only in-frame clones and lacks some. The data show roughly 120,000 clones, approximately 90% seen once. The sample here was peripheral blood, taken 28 days after the second AZD1222 dose. The clonotype originates from an adult who received the AZD1222 COVID-19 vaccine. The rearrangement links TRBV19 to TRBJ1-6; TRBD1 matches at 10 bases. The CDR3 DNA sequence: TGTGCCAGTAGACAGGACAGGGGGGTAGGTTCACCCCTCCACTTT. Amino acids: CASRQDRGVGSPLHF.